The source of this T cell receptor beta chain is a study of T-cell reconstitution after alpha-beta-depleted transplantation in children (dated by TCRdb to between 2015 and 2016). About the investigation overall: T-cell immune reconstitution after TCRalphabeta/CD19-depleted allogeneic hematopoietic cell transplantation in children was quantitatively tracked in the study by means of TCR repertoire profiling. The full study reports these points: About two months after transplant, the apparently early recovery of alphabetaT-cell counts reportedly depended on just several hundred clones that had expanded rapidly and came from non-depleted graft cells. The frequencies of hyperexpanded clones fell over the following months, and after one year, T-cell counts and TCRbeta diversity were mostly attributed to newly produced T cells. In some patients, high TCRbeta diversity at day 60 was attributed to recipient T cells and intrathymic progenitors that had survived conditioning.

The treatment or condition tag for this specimen amounts to: allogeneic hematopoietic cell transplantation with graft depleted of TCRalphabeta T cells and CD19 B cells. The transplant recipients were children given TCRalphabeta/CD19-depleted allogeneic hematopoietic cell grafts. The germline V gene specifies LGHNA as CDR1 and YSLEER as CDR2. V loses 0 bases of germline sequence and J loses 7 bases, and the interval between the two ends is 12 bases. From its cysteine to its phenylalanine, the CDR3 spans 15 amino acids. Kept here is only the CDR3 DNA, which spans 45 bases and is read in frame from base 1. This clonotype was seen more than once but under ten times. No cognate antigen has been identified for it. The sample holds no much larger clone one base away, and base qualities are not on file. The library was produced with PCR. For sequencing, an Illumina HiSeq 2500 was employed. Molecular barcoding was employed in the preparation of TCR libraries, with unique molecular identifiers being used to normalize TCRbeta repertoire quantification. Through fastp at Q25 and MiXCR, TCRdb rebuilt clones from the public reads, retaining in-frame beta chains. Identical CDR3 protein sequences are pooled into one entry, listed with their most common genes and DNA. The sample data list approximately 190,000 distinct CDR3 sequences, and around 8.4% of these were observed just once. In total, the top ten clones hold less than 40% of the sample.

The sequences come from PBMCs, mostly from graft donor cells, collected 360 days after TCRalphabeta/CD19-depleted stem cell transplant. This clonotype originated in a male patient aged 2 to 10 who had a stem cell transplant for acute myeloid leukemia, so the T cells may come from the graft donor. Recombination linked TRBV4-3 to TRBJ2-2; a weak D assignment points to TRBD2 (6 bases agree). The DNA sequence reads TGCGCCAGCAGCCAAGATCCAGGAGCGGGCGGGGAGCTGTTTTTT. Its coded protein is CASSQDPGAGGELFF.